A selection of T cell receptor beta chains follows, all from one sample in a study of T cell responses to AZD1222 COVID-19 vaccine. Data came from immunoSEQ multiplex PCR; TCRdb stores just in-frame clones and leaves some out. The repertoire includes over 130,000 clones, about nine tenths of them detected once, and 3% to 3.5% sits in the top ten. This specimen was peripheral blood, taken 28 days after the second AZD1222 dose. These receptors were taken from an adult who received the AZD1222 COVID-19 vaccine. The CDR3 runs from the conserved cysteine through the conserved F or W. A D gene is named only where the DNA matches it firmly. Part of the rows lack a size; the others show once, few, many or a class for expanded clones.

J gene: TRBJ1-1; clone size: NA; D gene: NA; V gene: TRBV10-2; CDR3 DNA: TGCGCCAGCAGTGGACGGAGGAACACTGAAGCTTTCTTT; CDR3 protein: CASSGRRNTEAFF
J gene: TRBJ1-4; clone size: NA; D gene: NA; V gene: TRBV27; CDR3 DNA: TGTGCCAGCAGTTTCAATGAAAAACTGTTTTTT; CDR3 protein: CASSFNEKLFF
J gene: TRBJ2-2; clone size: NA; D gene: TRBD2; V gene: TRBV15; CDR3 DNA: TGTGCCACCAGCAGAGGGCTAGCGGGAGCTCACGGGGAGCTGTTTTTT; CDR3 protein: CATSRGLAGAHGELFF
J gene: TRBJ2-1; clone size: NA; D gene: NA; V gene: TRBV29-1; CDR3 DNA: TGCAGCGTTGAACCCCTGGCTGGCCCTCCTGACAATGAGCAGTTCTTC; CDR3 protein: CSVEPLAGPPDNEQFF
J gene: TRBJ2-3; clone size: NA; D gene: NA; V gene: TRBV4-1; CDR3 DNA: TGCGCCAGCAGCCAAGAGGGTCGTAATACGCAGTATTTT; CDR3 protein: CASSQEGRNTQYF
J gene: TRBJ1-1; clone size: NA; D gene: NA; V gene: TRBV7-2; CDR3 DNA: TGTGCCAGCAGCTTAGGGGGAGGAAAGAACACTGAAGCTTTCTTT; CDR3 protein: CASSLGGGKNTEAFF
J gene: TRBJ1-6; clone size: few; D gene: NA; V gene: TRBV7-6; CDR3 DNA: TGTGCCAGCAGCTTAGCGCATGGTACCTCTACCAGCTCCTATAATTCACCCCTCCACTTT; CDR3 protein: CASSLAHGTSTSSYNSPLHF
J gene: TRBJ1-5; clone size: NA; D gene: TRBD1; V gene: TRBV27; CDR3 DNA: TGTGCCAGCAGTACGACAGGGGGGCCCCGTCAGCCCCAGCATTTT; CDR3 protein: CASSTTGGPRQPQHF
J gene: TRBJ2-1; clone size: NA; D gene: TRBD2; V gene: TRBV24-1; CDR3 DNA: TGTGCCACCAGTGATTTGCGCACTAGCGGGATCAGCTCCTACAATGAGCAGTTCTTC; CDR3 protein: CATSDLRTSGISSYNEQFF
J gene: TRBJ1-2; clone size: NA; D gene: NA; V gene: TRBV6-5; CDR3 DNA: TGTGCCAGCAGTCACCAGGCGAATGGCTACACCTTC; CDR3 protein: CASSHQANGYTF
J gene: TRBJ1-2; clone size: NA; D gene: TRBD1; V gene: TRBV30; CDR3 DNA: TGTGCCTGGAGTCGACAGGGGGGAGGCTATGGCTACACCTTC; CDR3 protein: CAWSRQGGGYGYTF
J gene: TRBJ2-7; clone size: NA; D gene: NA; V gene: TRBV5-8; CDR3 DNA: TGTGCCAGCAGCTCCTCAGGACAGCCCTTAAGGGACGAGCAGTACTTC; CDR3 protein: CASSSSGQPLRDEQYF
J gene: TRBJ1-4; clone size: NA; D gene: NA; V gene: TRBV6-5; CDR3 DNA: TGTGCCCCCCCCCGGAGCGGCCAGACTAATGAAAAACTGTTTTTT; CDR3 protein: CAPPRSGQTNEKLFF
J gene: TRBJ2-7; clone size: NA; D gene: TRBD2; V gene: TRBV20-1; CDR3 DNA: TGCAGTGCTAGTAGCGGGAGGGTGAACGAGCAGTACTTC; CDR3 protein: CSASSGRVNEQYF
J gene: TRBJ1-1; clone size: NA; D gene: NA; V gene: TRBV20-1; CDR3 DNA: TGCAGTGCTAGAGACCTCCGAAAAGCTTTCTTT; CDR3 protein: CSARDLRKAFF
J gene: TRBJ2-1; clone size: NA; D gene: TRBD2; V gene: TRBV19; CDR3 DNA: TGTGCCAGTAGTATGGAGGGACTAGCGGGAGGGTCCTACAATGAGCAGTTCTTC; CDR3 protein: CASSMEGLAGGSYNEQFF
J gene: TRBJ2-7; clone size: NA; D gene: TRBD2; V gene: TRBV18; CDR3 DNA: TGTGCCAGCTCGGAATTGAGGGAGGGCCGCTACGAGCAGTACTTC; CDR3 protein: CASSELREGRYEQYF
J gene: TRBJ1-1; clone size: NA; D gene: NA; V gene: TRBV5-8; CDR3 DNA: TGTGCCAGCAGCTTGGTGATACCGGGACAACTGAACACTGAAGCTTTCTTT; CDR3 protein: CASSLVIPGQLNTEAFF
J gene: TRBJ1-3; clone size: NA; D gene: TRBD1; V gene: TRBV18; CDR3 DNA: TGTGCCAGCTCACCTAGGACAGGGCATGCTGGAAACACCATATATTTT; CDR3 protein: CASSPRTGHAGNTIYF
J gene: TRBJ2-5; clone size: NA; D gene: TRBD2; V gene: TRBV2; CDR3 DNA: TGTGCCAGCATTGCTAGCGGGAGCGAGACCCAGTACTTC; CDR3 protein: CASIASGSETQYF
J gene: TRBJ2-1; clone size: NA; D gene: TRBD2; V gene: TRBV30; CDR3 DNA: TGTGCCTCCGGACTAGCGGGAGTGGGTGAGCAGTTCTTC; CDR3 protein: CASGLAGVGEQFF
J gene: TRBJ2-1; clone size: NA; D gene: TRBD1; V gene: TRBV6-1; CDR3 DNA: TGTGCCAGCAGACTACCGGGACAGGGAAATGAGCAGTTCTTC; CDR3 protein: CASRLPGQGNEQFF
J gene: TRBJ2-1; clone size: NA; D gene: NA; V gene: TRBV9; CDR3 DNA: TGTGCCAGCAGCGGGATGACTTCGGGACTCTTCATGGACAATGAGCAGTTCTTC; CDR3 protein: CASSGMTSGLFMDNEQFF
J gene: TRBJ2-5; clone size: NA; D gene: NA; V gene: TRBV9; CDR3 DNA: TGTGCCAGCAGCGTATTTACAGGGCCCCAAGAGACCCAGTACTTC; CDR3 protein: CASSVFTGPQETQYF
J gene: TRBJ2-7; clone size: NA; D gene: TRBD2; V gene: TRBV19; CDR3 DNA: TGTGCCAGTAGCACGGGACTAGGCTACGAGCAGTACTTC; CDR3 protein: CASSTGLGYEQYF
J gene: TRBJ1-6; clone size: NA; D gene: NA; V gene: TRBV14; CDR3 DNA: TGTGCCAGCAGCCAAGCAGTCGGGACGGCCCTTAGGTCACCCCTCCACTTT; CDR3 protein: CASSQAVGTALRSPLHF
J gene: TRBJ2-2; clone size: NA; D gene: NA; V gene: TRBV30; CDR3 DNA: TGTGCCTGGAGTGGTGGCGGCGGGGAGCTGTTTTTT; CDR3 protein: CAWSGGGGELFF
J gene: TRBJ1-1; clone size: NA; D gene: NA; V gene: TRBV29-1; CDR3 DNA: TGCAGCGTTGTACCAGAGAACACTGAAGCTTTCTTT; CDR3 protein: CSVVPENTEAFF
J gene: TRBJ2-1; clone size: NA; D gene: NA; V gene: TRBV29-1; CDR3 DNA: TGCAGCGTCGATGCAGGGGCCGCTTACAATGAGCAGTTCTTC; CDR3 protein: CSVDAGAAYNEQFF
J gene: TRBJ1-3; clone size: NA; D gene: NA; V gene: TRBV2; CDR3 DNA: TGTGCCAGCAGTCAATACGGTACTGGTACCACCATATATTTT; CDR3 protein: CASSQYGTGTTIYF
J gene: TRBJ2-2; clone size: NA; D gene: TRBD1; V gene: TRBV29-1; CDR3 DNA: TGCAGCGTTGTTGACAGGGGGCGAGGGGACACCGGGGAGCTGTTTTTT; CDR3 protein: CSVVDRGRGDTGELFF
J gene: TRBJ2-2; clone size: NA; D gene: NA; V gene: TRBV5-1; CDR3 DNA: TGCGCCAGCAGCTTTGGGAGGCACACCGGGGAGCTGTTTTTT; CDR3 protein: CASSFGRHTGELFF
J gene: TRBJ2-6; clone size: NA; D gene: NA; V gene: TRBV29-1; CDR3 DNA: TGCAGCGCCGGATACAGGGTACCCTCTGGGGCCAACGTCCTGACTTTC; CDR3 protein: CSAGYRVPSGANVLTF
J gene: TRBJ1-1; clone size: NA; D gene: TRBD1; V gene: TRBV25-1; CDR3 DNA: TGTGCCAGCAGTGGCTATGGGACAGCCACTGAAGCTTTCTTT; CDR3 protein: CASSGYGTATEAFF
J gene: TRBJ1-3; clone size: NA; D gene: TRBD1; V gene: TRBV9; CDR3 DNA: TGTGCCAGCAGCCCACAGACAGGGCCCGGAAACACCATATATTTT; CDR3 protein: CASSPQTGPGNTIYF
J gene: TRBJ2-7; clone size: NA; D gene: TRBD2; V gene: TRBV7-2; CDR3 DNA: TGTGCCAGCAGCTTAGTCTCGCGGGGGGACTACGAGCAGTACTTC; CDR3 protein: CASSLVSRGDYEQYF
J gene: TRBJ2-1; clone size: NA; D gene: NA; V gene: TRBV5-1; CDR3 DNA: TGCGCCAGCAGCCACGGGGGCGGGAGTTCCTACAATGAGCAGTTCTTC; CDR3 protein: CASSHGGGSSYNEQFF
J gene: TRBJ1-5; clone size: NA; D gene: TRBD1; V gene: TRBV5-5; CDR3 DNA: TGTGCCAGCAGCCCACGACAGGGGGAGAATCAGCCCCAGCATTTT; CDR3 protein: CASSPRQGENQPQHF
J gene: TRBJ1-3; clone size: once; D gene: NA; V gene: TRBV20-1; CDR3 DNA: TGCAGTGCTAGTAGGGCCCAAGCAGGAAACACCATATATTTT; CDR3 protein: CSASRAQAGNTIYF
J gene: TRBJ1-1; clone size: NA; D gene: NA; V gene: TRBV25-1; CDR3 DNA: TGTGCCAGCAGAATGAAGGTAAACACTGAAGCTTTCTTT; CDR3 protein: CASRMKVNTEAFF
J gene: TRBJ1-5; clone size: NA; D gene: NA; V gene: TRBV4-2; CDR3 DNA: TGTGCCAGCAGCCAAGGACAGGAAATCAATCAGCCCCAGCATTTT; CDR3 protein: CASSQGQEINQPQHF
J gene: TRBJ1-1; clone size: NA; D gene: NA; V gene: TRBV5-8; CDR3 DNA: TGTGCCAGCAGCTTCCCGCCATGGGCAGAGAACACTGAAGCTTTCTTT; CDR3 protein: CASSFPPWAENTEAFF
J gene: TRBJ2-2; clone size: NA; D gene: TRBD2; V gene: TRBV18; CDR3 DNA: TGTGCCAGCTCACGGGTGAGCGGGAGGAGCGCGAACACCGGGGAGCTGTTTTTT; CDR3 protein: CASSRVSGRSANTGELFF
J gene: TRBJ2-7; clone size: NA; D gene: TRBD2; V gene: TRBV27; CDR3 DNA: TGTGCCAGCAGACTAGCGGGAGTCAGCGAGCAGTACTTC; CDR3 protein: CASRLAGVSEQYF
J gene: TRBJ2-7; clone size: NA; D gene: TRBD2; V gene: TRBV5-5; CDR3 DNA: TGTGCCAGCAGCAGACAGGGAACTAGCGGGGACTCCTACGAGCAGTACTTC; CDR3 protein: CASSRQGTSGDSYEQYF
J gene: TRBJ1-5; clone size: NA; D gene: TRBD1; V gene: TRBV30; CDR3 DNA: TGTGCCTGGAGTGACTCTTCCGGGACAGTTAATCAGCCCCAGCATTTT; CDR3 protein: CAWSDSSGTVNQPQHF
J gene: TRBJ2-7; clone size: NA; D gene: NA; V gene: TRBV20-1; CDR3 DNA: TGCAGTGCTCCCGGACCCGAGCAGTACTTC; CDR3 protein: CSAPGPEQYF
J gene: TRBJ2-1; clone size: NA; D gene: NA; V gene: TRBV20-1; CDR3 DNA: TGCAGTGCTAGTGGGGGTAGGGTAGCGGCGAATGAGCAGTTCTTC; CDR3 protein: CSASGGRVAANEQFF